This TCR beta chain was profiled in a study of T cell responses to AZD1222 COVID-19 vaccine. Some clones are missing from TCRdb's copy, which holds only in-frame ones; the method was immunoSEQ multiplex PCR. This sample yields roughly 120,000 clones, of which 81% are seen a single time; less than 5% belongs to the top ten. The study's findings and limits: At study baseline, merely five or six AZD1222 recipients were seropositive.

Trimming stripped 3 bases from V and 8 bases from J, with 19 bases between. Germline CDR1 SGHNT, CDR2 YYREEE (reference sequence). The length of the CDR3 is 15 residues. With respect to this clone: Its antigen is unknown.

The origin of this receptor is an adult in good health. The sequenced sample was peripheral blood, obtained on day 0 of AZD1222 vaccination. The chain combines TRBV5-4 with TRBJ2-3; D might be TRBD2 (7 bases). The CDR3 sequence is CASSSFTGGTGTQYF. The DNA for the CDR3 is TGTGCCAGCAGCTCCTTTACGGGGGGCACGGGTACGCAGTATTTT.